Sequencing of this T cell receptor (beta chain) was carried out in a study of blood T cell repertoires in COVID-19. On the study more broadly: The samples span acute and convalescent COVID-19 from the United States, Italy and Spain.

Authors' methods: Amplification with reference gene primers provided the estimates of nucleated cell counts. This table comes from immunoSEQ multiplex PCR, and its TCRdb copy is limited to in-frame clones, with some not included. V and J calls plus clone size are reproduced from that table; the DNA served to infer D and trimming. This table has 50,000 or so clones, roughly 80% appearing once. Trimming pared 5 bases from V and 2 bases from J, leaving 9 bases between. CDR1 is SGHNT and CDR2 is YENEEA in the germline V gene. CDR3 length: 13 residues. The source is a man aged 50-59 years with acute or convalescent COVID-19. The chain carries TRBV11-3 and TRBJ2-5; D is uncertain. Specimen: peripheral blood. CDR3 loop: CASSRTTQETQYF. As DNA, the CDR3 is TGTGCCAGCAGCCGCACCACTCAAGAGACCCAGTACTTC.